The sequence of this T cell receptor beta chain was determined in a study of technical replicates of blood from several donors. Germline lookup yields CDR1 SGHVS and CDR2 FNYEAQ. The junction had 7 bases not matched to a gene; V was cut back by 3 bases and J by 2 bases. This CDR3 is built from 16 residues. Sequencing was performed with immunoSEQ multiplex PCR; in TCRdb, only in-frame clones are kept and a portion is missing. In the table there are about 70,000 clones, under 99% of which are singletons. The chain recombines TRBV7-6 with TRBJ2-7; 10 bases fit TRBD1. Sample: T cells isolated from PBMCs. The origin of this receptor is a human donor in good health. The CDR3 coding sequence is TGTGCCAGCAGCTTCCTAGGGACAGGGGAACCCTACGAGCAGTACTTC. It codes for CASSFLGTGEPYEQYF.